Below, 5 T cell receptor beta chains from the same sample are listed, as sequenced in a study of OX40 agonist ivuxolimab in advanced cancers. TCRdb keeps only in-frame clones here, not all; method: immunoSEQ multiplex PCR. This sample has approximately 20,000 clones, with 83% found just once. The source material was CD4+ or CD8+ T cells sorted from blood, sampled in a trial of the OX40 agonist ivuxolimab. Every receptor here comes from an adult with an advanced solid tumor such as melanoma, head and neck, liver or kidney cancer.

V gene TRBV27 combines with J gene TRBJ2-6; possible D gene TRBD1, 5 bases. There are 14 residues in the CDR3. The V and J ends lost 7 bases and 1 base respectively, with 8 bases between them. Germline CDR1 is MNHEY and CDR2 is SMNVEV (reference sequence). The CDR3 nucleotides read TGTGCCAGCACAGGGCTTTCTGGGGCCAACGTCCTGACTTTC. It codes for CASTGLSGANVLTF.

The rearrangement links TRBV18 to TRBJ1-6, with 8 bases fitting TRBD1. Germline CDR1 is KGHSH and CDR2 is LQKENI. With 0 bases clipped from V and 8 bases from J, the junction kept 0 bases outside the gene matches. The CDR3 has 14 amino acids. CDR3 protein: CASSPPRGHSPLHF. In nucleotides, the CDR3 is TGTGCCAGCTCACCACCCAGGGGGCATTCACCCCTCCACTTT.

The chain is built from TRBV7-9 and TRBJ1-5; maybe TRBD1 (6 bases). Germline V gene data show CDR1 as SEHNR and CDR2 as FQNEAQ (reference sequence). The CDR3 is 14 residues long. V shed 10 bases and J shed 1 base, with 14 bases lying between them. The CDR3 here is CATQDSGSNQPQHF. The CDR3 region has the DNA TGTGCCACGCAGGACAGTGGGAGCAATCAGCCCCAGCATTTT. Combining the CDR3 with reference TRBV7-9 and TRBJ1-5 gives the whole variable domain DTGVSQNPRHKITKRGQNVTFRCDPISEHNRLYWYRQTLGQGPEFLTYFQNEAQLEKSRLLSDRFSAERPKGSFSTLEIQRTEQGDSAMYLCATQDSGSNQPQHFGDGTRLSIL.

This clone was detected only once. The genes are TRBV27 and TRBJ2-7; tentative D call: TRBD2 (7 bases). V lost 3 bases to trimming and J lost 6 bases, with 9 bases between them. This CDR3 spans 12 amino acids. Germline V gives CDR1 MNHEY, CDR2 SMNVEV (reference sequence). In DNA form, the CDR3 reads TGTGCCAGCAGTTTTGGGGGGGCCGAGCAGTACTTC. Its translation: CASSFGGAEQYF.

This clone was seen once. The V call is TRBV4-2, the J call TRBJ2-3; 7 bases are a match to TRBD2. Trimming took 0 bases from V and 3 from J; bases not matched to a gene: 9. The germline CDR1 and CDR2 sequences are LGHNA and YNFKEQ. This CDR3 contains 17 residues. The CDR3 coding sequence is TGTGCCAGCAGCCAAGATCCCAGCGGGGTCGTGACAGATACGCAGTATTTT. Translated: CASSQDPSGVVTDTQYF.